Below, one T cell receptor (beta chain) is given with its context. One junction end disagrees with the germline gene, perhaps due to a read error. Germline loops: CDR1 SGHRS, CDR2 YFSETQ. This CDR3 has 13 residues. This sample stems from a study of breast tumors, draining lymph nodes, adjacent tissues. Each CDR3 protein gets one entry after TCRdb re-called the multiplex PCR reads with MiXCR. This sample has roughly 100,000 distinct CDR3 sequences, with approximately 28% found just once. Axillary draining lymph nodes of breast cancer patients supplied the node samples. The sample consisted of axillary lymph node tissue. The chain combines TRBV5-1 with TRBJ1-6; TRBD1 is a possible D gene (6 bases). The source is a female donor with breast cancer. Some clones in this sample may be carry-over from other donors' samples. The CDR3 reads CASSLGGNSLLHF. CDR3 bases: TGCGCCAGCAGCCTAGGGGGTAATTCACTCCTCCACTTT.